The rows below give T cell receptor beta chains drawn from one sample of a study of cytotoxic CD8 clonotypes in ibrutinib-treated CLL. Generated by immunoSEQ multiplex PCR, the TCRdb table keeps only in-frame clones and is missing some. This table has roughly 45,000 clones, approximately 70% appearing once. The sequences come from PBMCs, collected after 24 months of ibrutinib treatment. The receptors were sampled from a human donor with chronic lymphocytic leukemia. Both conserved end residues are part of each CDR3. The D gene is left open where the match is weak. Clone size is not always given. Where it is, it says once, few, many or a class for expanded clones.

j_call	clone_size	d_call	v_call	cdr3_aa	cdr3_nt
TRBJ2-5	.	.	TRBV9	CASSAGAVRQETQYF	TGTGCCAGCAGCGCAGGCGCTGTACGGCAAGAGACCCAGTACTTC
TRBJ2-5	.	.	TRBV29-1	CSAKPQGLGGETQYF	TGCAGCGCTAAGCCACAGGGCTTAGGGGGAGAGACCCAGTACTTC
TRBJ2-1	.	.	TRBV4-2	CASSQGGHAGYDEQFF	TGTGCCAGCAGCCAAGGGGGACACGCGGGGTATGATGAGCAGTTCTTC
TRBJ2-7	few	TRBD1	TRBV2	CATWTGGYEQYF	TGTGCCACCTGGACAGGGGGCTACGAGCAGTACTTC
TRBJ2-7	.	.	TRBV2	CASSEWSGPYEQYF	TGTGCCAGCAGTGAATGGTCAGGGCCCTACGAGCAGTACTTC
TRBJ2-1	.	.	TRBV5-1	CASSLPLVHNEQFF	TGCGCCAGCAGCTTGCCACTAGTTCACAATGAGCAGTTCTTC
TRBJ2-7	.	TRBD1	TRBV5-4	CASSLAGQGLVQYF	TGTGCCAGCAGCTTGGCGGGACAGGGTTTAGTGCAGTACTTC
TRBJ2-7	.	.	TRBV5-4	CASSLAGGVYEQYF	TGTGCCAGCAGCTTGGCAGGGGGGGTGTACGAGCAGTACTTC
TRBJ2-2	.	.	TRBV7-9	CASTGPGLHTGELFF	TGTGCCAGCACGGGCCCTGGATTGCACACCGGGGAGCTGTTTTTT
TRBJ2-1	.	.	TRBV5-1	CASSLGALNEQFF	TGCGCCAGCAGTCTGGGGGCCTTGAATGAGCAGTTCTTC
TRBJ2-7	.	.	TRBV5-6	CASSYLYEQYF	TGTGCCAGCAGCTACCTCTACGAGCAGTACTTC
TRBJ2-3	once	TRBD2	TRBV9	CASSGTSGTDTQYF	TGTGCCAGCAGCGGGACTAGCGGCACAGATACGCAGTATTTT
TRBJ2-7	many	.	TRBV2	CASSLQPYYEQYF	TGTGCCAGCAGCTTGCAGCCTTATTACGAGCAGTACTTC
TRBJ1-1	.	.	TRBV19	CASREDPFTNTEAFF	TGTGCCAGTAGGGAAGACCCCTTCACGAACACTGAAGCTTTCTTT
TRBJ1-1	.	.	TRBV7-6	CASSLGLMGGGAVEAFF	TGTGCCAGCAGCTTAGGGTTGATGGGCGGAGGGGCAGTAGAAGCTTTCTTT
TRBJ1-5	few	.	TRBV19	CASSVMGGNQPQHF	TGTGCCAGTAGTGTTATGGGTGGCAATCAGCCCCAGCATTTT
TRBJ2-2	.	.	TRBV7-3	CASSLPGLNTGELFF	TGTGCCAGCAGCCTTCCGGGCCTCAACACCGGGGAGCTGTTTTTT